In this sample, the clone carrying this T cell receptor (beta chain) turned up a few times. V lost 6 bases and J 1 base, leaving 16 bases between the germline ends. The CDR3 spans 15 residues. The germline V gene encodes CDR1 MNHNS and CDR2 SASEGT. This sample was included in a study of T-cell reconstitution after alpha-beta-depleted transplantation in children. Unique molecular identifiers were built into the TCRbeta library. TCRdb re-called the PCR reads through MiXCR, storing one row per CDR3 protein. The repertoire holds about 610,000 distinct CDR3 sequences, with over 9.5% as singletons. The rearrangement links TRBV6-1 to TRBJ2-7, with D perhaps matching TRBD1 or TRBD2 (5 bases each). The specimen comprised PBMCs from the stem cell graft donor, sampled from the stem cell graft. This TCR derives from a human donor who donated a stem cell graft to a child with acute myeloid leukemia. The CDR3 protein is CASRAYREGSYEQYF. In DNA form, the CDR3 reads TGTGCCAGCAGAGCCTACAGAGAGGGGTCCTACGAGCAGTACTTC.